A selection of T cell receptor beta chains follows, all from one sample in a study of cytomegalovirus exposure and HLA in healthy donors. Sequenced by immunoSEQ multiplex PCR; TCRdb stores in-frame clones only, minus some. Of 100,000 to 150,000 clones in the sample, under 90% were seen once. The sample taken for sequencing was PBMCs. These TCRs come from a woman in her forties in good health and CMV-seropositive. CDR3s include the opening cysteine and the closing phenylalanine or tryptophan. The D gene is left open where the match is weak. A clone size is listed for some rows: how often the clone was seen (once, few, many), or a class if it is expanded.

clone size: NA; V gene: TRBV19; J gene: TRBJ2-2; D gene: NA; CDR3 protein: CASKGKGIGELFF; CDR3 DNA: TGTGCCAGTAAGGGGAAGGGAATCGGGGAGCTGTTTTTT
clone size: NA; V gene: TRBV4-1; J gene: TRBJ2-7; D gene: TRBD2; CDR3 protein: CASSQEIIQGLAGYEQYF; CDR3 DNA: TGCGCCAGCAGCCAAGAGATCATCCAGGGACTAGCGGGATACGAGCAGTACTTC
clone size: NA; V gene: TRBV7-9; J gene: TRBJ1-5; D gene: TRBD1; CDR3 protein: CASSSGQDRVQPQHF; CDR3 DNA: TGTGCCAGCAGCTCGGGACAAGACAGGGTTCAGCCCCAGCATTTT
clone size: NA; V gene: TRBV5-8; J gene: TRBJ1-3; D gene: NA; CDR3 protein: CASSRSGQYGNTIYF; CDR3 DNA: TGTGCCAGCAGCAGATCCGGACAGTACGGAAACACCATATATTTT
clone size: NA; V gene: TRBV5-1; J gene: TRBJ2-7; D gene: TRBD2; CDR3 protein: CASSLYGGGGSPYEQYF; CDR3 DNA: TGCGCCAGCAGCTTGTATGGTGGGGGGGGGTCCCCCTACGAGCAGTACTTC
clone size: NA; V gene: TRBV7-9; J gene: TRBJ2-3; D gene: NA; CDR3 protein: CASSFEGSGDTQYF; CDR3 DNA: TGTGCCAGCAGCTTCGAAGGGAGTGGGGATACGCAGTATTTT
clone size: few; V gene: TRBV19; J gene: TRBJ2-4; D gene: NA; CDR3 protein: CASSPEGTRLAKNIQYF; CDR3 DNA: TGTGCCTCCTCGCCGGAGGGAACCAGACTAGCCAAAAACATTCAGTACTTC
clone size: few; V gene: TRBV11-1; J gene: TRBJ1-1; D gene: NA; CDR3 protein: CASSSGATVEEAFF; CDR3 DNA: TGTGCCAGCAGCTCAGGGGCTACGGTGGAGGAAGCTTTCTTT
clone size: NA; V gene: TRBV4-1; J gene: TRBJ2-7; D gene: TRBD2; CDR3 protein: CASSQGDYYEQYF; CDR3 DNA: TGCGCCAGCAGCCAAGGGGACTATTACGAGCAGTACTTC
clone size: few; V gene: TRBV6-1; J gene: TRBJ1-2; D gene: TRBD1; CDR3 protein: CASRDPGDRRYGYTF; CDR3 DNA: TGTGCCAGCAGAGACCCAGGGGACAGACGGTATGGCTACACCTTC
clone size: NA; V gene: TRBV2; J gene: TRBJ2-7; D gene: NA; CDR3 protein: CASSVYEQYF; CDR3 DNA: TGTGCCAGCAGTGTATACGAGCAGTACTTC
clone size: NA; V gene: TRBV7-3; J gene: TRBJ1-1; D gene: TRBD1; CDR3 protein: CASSPGQGQDAFF; CDR3 DNA: TGTGCCAGCAGCCCAGGACAGGGGCAGGATGCTTTCTTT
clone size: once; V gene: TRBV19; J gene: TRBJ2-1; D gene: TRBD2; CDR3 protein: CASSIGGLAGHNEQFF; CDR3 DNA: TGTGCCAGTAGTATAGGCGGTCTAGCGGGCCACAATGAGCAGTTCTTC
clone size: NA; V gene: TRBV7-2; J gene: TRBJ2-3; D gene: NA; CDR3 protein: CASSLGLIDTQYF; CDR3 DNA: TGTGCCAGCAGCTTAGGACTAATCGATACGCAGTATTTT
clone size: NA; V gene: TRBV6-1; J gene: TRBJ1-1; D gene: TRBD1; CDR3 protein: CASSEQGEVTEAFF; CDR3 DNA: TGTGCCAGCAGTGAACAGGGGGAAGTCACTGAAGCTTTCTTT
clone size: NA; V gene: TRBV5-1; J gene: TRBJ2-5; D gene: TRBD1; CDR3 protein: CASSYQGAETQYF; CDR3 DNA: TGCGCCAGCAGCTACCAGGGGGCAGAGACCCAGTACTTC
clone size: NA; V gene: TRBV11-2; J gene: TRBJ1-2; D gene: TRBD1; CDR3 protein: CASSLGSGQGHYGYTF; CDR3 DNA: TGTGCCAGCAGCTTAGGTTCGGGACAGGGGCACTATGGCTACACCTTC
clone size: NA; V gene: TRBV4-1; J gene: TRBJ2-4; D gene: NA; CDR3 protein: CASSQDGSAKNIQYF; CDR3 DNA: TGCGCCAGCAGCCAAGATGGCTCAGCCAAAAACATTCAGTACTTC
clone size: NA; V gene: TRBV5-1; J gene: TRBJ1-1; D gene: NA; CDR3 protein: CASSLVGRVAFF; CDR3 DNA: TGCGCCAGCAGCTTGGTTGGCAGGGTGGCTTTCTTT
clone size: NA; V gene: TRBV25-1; J gene: TRBJ1-2; D gene: NA; CDR3 protein: CASSVTQGAGYTF; CDR3 DNA: TGTGCCAGCAGTGTGACACAGGGAGCCGGCTACACCTTC
clone size: NA; V gene: TRBV6-7; J gene: TRBJ1-2; D gene: NA; CDR3 protein: CASSYSGAVPSSNYGYTF; CDR3 DNA: TGTGCCAGCAGTTACTCTGGGGCAGTTCCCTCCTCTAACTATGGCTACACCTTC
clone size: NA; V gene: TRBV29-1; J gene: TRBJ1-5; D gene: TRBD1; CDR3 protein: CSARTGSQPQHF; CDR3 DNA: TGCAGCGCCCGGACAGGGTCTCAGCCCCAGCATTTT
clone size: NA; V gene: TRBV11-2; J gene: TRBJ2-7; D gene: NA; CDR3 protein: CASSNFVVYEQYF; CDR3 DNA: TGTGCCAGCAGCAACTTCGTGGTTTACGAGCAGTACTTC
clone size: NA; V gene: TRBV15; J gene: TRBJ1-3; D gene: NA; CDR3 protein: CATSRDMGGAPGNTIYF; CDR3 DNA: TGTGCCACCAGCAGAGATATGGGGGGTGCTCCTGGAAACACCATATATTTT